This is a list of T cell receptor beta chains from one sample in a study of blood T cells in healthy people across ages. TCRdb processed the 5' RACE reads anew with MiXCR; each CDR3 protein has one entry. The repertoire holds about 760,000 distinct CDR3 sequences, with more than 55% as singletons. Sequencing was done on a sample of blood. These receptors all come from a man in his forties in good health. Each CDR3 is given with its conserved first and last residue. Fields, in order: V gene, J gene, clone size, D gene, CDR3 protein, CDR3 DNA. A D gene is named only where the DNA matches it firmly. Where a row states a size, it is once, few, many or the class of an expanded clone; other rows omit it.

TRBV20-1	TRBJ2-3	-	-	CSAHRDPLGTDTQYF	TGCAGTGCTCACCGGGACCCTCTCGGCACAGATACGCAGTATTTT
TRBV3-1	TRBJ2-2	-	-	CASSRKANTGQLFF	TGTGCCAGCAGCCGGAAGGCTAACACCGGGCAGCTGTTTTTT
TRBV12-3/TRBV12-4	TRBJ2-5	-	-	CASSPTWARSYAQYF	TGTGCCAGCAGTCCGACATGGGCAAGATCCTACGCGCAGTACTTC
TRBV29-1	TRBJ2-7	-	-	CSVVLTGKPYEQYF	TGCAGCGTGGTTTTGACAGGCAAGCCCTACGAGCAGTACTTC
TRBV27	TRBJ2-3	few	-	CASYLTPDTQYF	TGTGCCAGCTACCTCACACCAGATACGCAGTATTTT
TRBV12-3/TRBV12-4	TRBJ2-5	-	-	CASSLSGGTQYF	TGTGCCAGCAGTCTCTCGGGTGGGACCCAGTACTTC
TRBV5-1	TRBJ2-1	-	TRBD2	CASSFSSGANNEQFF	TGCGCCAGCAGCTTCTCTAGCGGAGCGAACAATGAGCAGTTCTTC
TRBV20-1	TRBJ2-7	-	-	CSARGSTYEQYF	TGCAGTGCTAGGGGCAGCACCTACGAGCAGTACTTC
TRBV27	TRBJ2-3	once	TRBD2	CTSSLSFGTSGADTQYF	TGTACCAGCAGTTTATCTTTCGGGACTAGCGGTGCAGATACGCAGTATTTT
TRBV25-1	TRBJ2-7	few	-	CASSEALGPSYEQYF	TGTGCCAGCAGTGAAGCTTTAGGTCCGTCCTACGAGCAGTACTTC
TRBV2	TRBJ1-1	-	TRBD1	CASRTGAPSRVVFF	TGTGCCAGCAGGACAGGGGCACCCAGTCGTGTTGTTTTCTTT
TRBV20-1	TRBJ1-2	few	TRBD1	CSAFGTGGSYGYTF	TGCAGTGCTTTCGGGACAGGGGGCAGCTATGGCTACACCTTC
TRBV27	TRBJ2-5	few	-	CASSSKSPGPLEKETQYF	TGTGCCAGCAGTTCTAAATCACCGGGACCCCTGGAGAAAGAGACCCAGTACTTC
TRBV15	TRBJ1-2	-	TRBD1	CATSRDGTGLYGYTF	TGTGCCACCAGCAGAGATGGGACAGGTCTCTATGGCTACACCTTC
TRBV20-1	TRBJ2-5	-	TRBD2	CSAREWIHGAGEGRMETQYF	TGCAGTGCTAGAGAATGGATTCACGGGGCGGGGGAAGGTCGGATGGAGACCCAGTACTTC
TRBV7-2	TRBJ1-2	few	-	CASSSGRQANYGYTF	TGTGCCAGCAGCTCCGGACGTCAAGCTAACTATGGCTACACCTTC
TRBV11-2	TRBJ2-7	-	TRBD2	CASSPGRDGLLAGAWEQYF	TGTGCCAGCAGCCCTGGTCGAGACGGTCTTCTAGCGGGGGCCTGGGAGCAGTACTTC
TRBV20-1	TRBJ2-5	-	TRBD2	CSANSLAGVGETQYF	TGCAGTGCTAACAGCCTAGCGGGGGTAGGAGAGACCCAGTACTTC
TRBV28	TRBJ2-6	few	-	CASRGYSGANVLTF	TGTGCCAGCAGGGGATACTCTGGGGCCAACGTCCTGACTTTC
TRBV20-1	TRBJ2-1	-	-	CSAGGLRPEQFF	TGCAGTGCTGGCGGACTCAGGCCAGAGCAGTTCTTC
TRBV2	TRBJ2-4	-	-	CASIGRVWQQYF	TGTGCCAGCATCGGCAGGGTGTGGCAGCAGTACTTC
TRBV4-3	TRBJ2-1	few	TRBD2	CASSSGLADYNEQFF	TGCGCCAGCAGCTCAGGACTAGCGGACTACAATGAGCAGTTCTTC
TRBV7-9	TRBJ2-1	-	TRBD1	CASSSQPGQGRGNEQFF	TGTGCCAGCAGTTCTCAGCCGGGACAGGGGAGAGGCAATGAGCAGTTCTTC
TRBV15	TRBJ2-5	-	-	CATSRELYQETQYF	TGTGCCACCAGCAGAGAGCTGTACCAAGAGACCCAGTACTTC
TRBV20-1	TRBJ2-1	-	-	CSAPAEYNEQFF	TGCAGTGCTCCCGCGGAGTACAATGAGCAGTTCTTC
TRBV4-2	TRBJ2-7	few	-	CASSQVGVGEQYF	TGTGCCAGCAGCCAAGTCGGCGTGGGCGAGCAGTACTTC
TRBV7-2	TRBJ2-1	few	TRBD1	CASSFDRTGGSNEQFF	TGTGCCAGCAGCTTTGATCGGACAGGCGGTAGCAATGAGCAGTTCTTC
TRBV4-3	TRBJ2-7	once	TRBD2	CASSQDGGSGDEQYF	TGCGCCAGCAGCCAAGATGGAGGGAGCGGGGACGAGCAGTACTTC
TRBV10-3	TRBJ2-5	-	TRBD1	CASRKQGETQYF	TGTGCCAGCAGGAAACAGGGGGAGACCCAGTACTTC
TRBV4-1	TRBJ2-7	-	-	CASSQGGVFPYEQYF	TGCGCCAGCAGCCAAGGTGGAGTTTTCCCCTACGAGCAGTACTTC